A single sample is the source of the 16 T cell receptor beta chains below, sequenced in a study of shared clonotypes between healthy human individuals. Using immunoSEQ multiplex PCR, the repertoire was profiled, and TCRdb retains in-frame clones only, with some absent. Here the sample spans 1.5 million to 1.9 million clones, about 98% being singletons. The specimen sequenced was naive CD4+ T cells sorted from blood. Subset here: CD45RA+ positively selected. All receptors derive from a man aged 30 to 45 in good health.

The chain couples TRBV25-1 to TRBJ2-3; 7 nucleotides align to TRBD2. V shed 2 bases and J 2 bases; nucleotides not matched to a gene: 7. CDR3 length: 16 residues. Germline CDR1 and CDR2: MGHDK and SYGVNS. CDR3 amino acids: CASSEQGLLLTDTQYF. CDR3 bases: TGTGCCAGCAGTGAACAGGGACTATTACTCACAGATACGCAGTATTTT. The full variable domain, rest sourced from reference TRBV25-1 and TRBJ2-3, is EADIYQTPRYLVIGTGKKITLECSQTMGHDKMYWYQQDPGMELHLIHYSYGVNSTEKGDLSSESTVSRIRTEHFPLTLESARPSHTSQYLCASSEQGLLLTDTQYFGPGTRLTVL.

The rearrangement joins TRBV23-1 to TRBJ2-7, with 9 bases aligning to TRBD2. TRBV23-1 is designated an ORF whose function remains uncertain. Germline trimming cut 10 bases from V and 0 bases from J; bases unmatched to any gene: 10. The CDR3 spans 15 residues. CDR3 in amino acids: CATSLLAGCSYEQYF. CDR3 in DNA: TGCGCCACCTCACTTCTAGCGGGGTGCTCCTACGAGCAGTACTTC.

The CDR3 bases are TGTGCCAGCAGCCCTCTGACAGGGACAGCCTACGAGCAGTACTTC. This encodes CASSPLTGTAYEQYF. The J gene is TRBJ2-7, the V gene TRBV5-6, with 7 bases that match TRBD1. Per germline, CDR1 SGHDT and CDR2 YYEEEE. This CDR3 is built from 15 residues. V shed 4 bases, J shed 2 bases, and the junction held 9 bases outside the gene matches.

The genes are TRBV7-2 and TRBJ2-3, with TRBD1 as a possible D gene (6 bases). The CDR3 runs 13 residues. The V end lost 5 bases, the J end lost 4 bases, and 10 bases lay between the germline ends. The V gene's germline CDR1 is SGHTA and CDR2 FQGNSA. The CDR3 nucleotides are TGTGCCAGCAGCGTCCAGGGGTCAGATACGCAGTATTTT. It specifies CASSVQGSDTQYF.

The chain joins TRBV18 to TRBJ1-1; D remains unclear. The CDR3 has 16 residues. Germline V gene lookup returns CDR1 KGHSH and CDR2 LQKENI. The V gene lost 0 bases and the J gene lost 1 base, with 12 bases spanning the gap. The CDR3 region has the DNA TGTGCCAGCTCACCACCGGCCGGGCCGGGGAACACTGAAGCTTTCTTT. Translating it yields CASSPPAGPGNTEAFF.

The J gene is TRBJ1-2, the V gene TRBV2; weak D call: TRBD1 (6 bases). This CDR3 comprises 13 residues. Germline assignment: CDR1 SNHLY and CDR2 FYNNEI. Trimming pared 9 bases from V and 4 bases from J, leaving 15 bases between. The CDR3 DNA sequence: TGTGCCAGGGAGGTGGGGGGCTTCTATGGCTACACCTTC. Encoded protein: CAREVGGFYGYTF.

This sequence joins TRBV10-3 and TRBJ2-7, with 7 bases fitting TRBD2. J gave up 5 bases and V 4 bases, and 11 bases lay outside the gene matches. The germline CDR1 and CDR2 sequences are ENHRY and SYGVKD. This CDR3 has 15 amino acids. CDR3: CAISAVDGEGHEQYF. The CDR3, as DNA: TGTGCCATCAGTGCAGTAGATGGGGAGGGCCACGAGCAGTACTTC.

V is TRBV29-1 and J is TRBJ2-7, with D maybe TRBD2 (6 bases). Germline values: CDR1 SQVTM, CDR2 ANQGSEA. CDR3 size: 13 residues. Trimming shortened V by 3 bases and J by 3 bases, and 12 bases separated the two germline ends. The CDR3 here is CSVESGSRYEQYF. For the CDR3, the DNA is TGCAGCGTTGAGTCCGGGAGCCGCTACGAGCAGTACTTC.

The chain couples TRBV9 to TRBJ2-6; 13 bases fit TRBD2. V lost 4 bases, J lost 2 bases, and 6 bases stayed unmatched. Germline CDR1 reads SGDLS; CDR2 reads YYNGEE. CDR3 size: 18 residues. CDR3 region: CASSQGLAGQAGANVLTF. Here the CDR3 DNA reads TGTGCCAGCAGCCAGGGACTAGCGGGACAAGCTGGGGCCAACGTCCTGACTTTC.

The V gene is TRBV7-9, the J gene TRBJ2-1; D perhaps matches TRBD2 (6 bases). With 2 bases removed from V and 9 bases from J, the gap between germline ends came to 11 bases. The CDR3 sequence is 13 residues long. The germline CDR1 and CDR2 sequences are SEHNR and FQNEAQ (reference sequence). The CDR3 nucleotides are TGTGCCAGCAGCTTACTCACAGCGGGTGAGCAGTTCTTC. Translated, it gives CASSLLTAGEQFF.

The chain employs TRBV6-6 and TRBJ2-2, with 10 bases that match TRBD2. The V and J ends lost 5 bases and 7 bases, in that order; junction bases with no gene match: 7. The CDR3 spans 15 residues. Germline CDR1 and CDR2: MNHNY and SVGAGI (reference sequence). The CDR3 spells CASSQLAGKNGELFF. The CDR3 DNA is TGTGCCAGCAGTCAACTAGCGGGAAAAAACGGGGAGCTGTTTTTT.

The genes are TRBV15 and TRBJ1-1, with D perhaps TRBD1 (6 bases). The V end was cut by 0 bases, the J end by 6 bases, with 17 bases between. Germline V gene sequence: CDR1 LNHNV, CDR2 YYDKDF (reference sequence). The CDR3 is made up of 16 amino acids. Here the CDR3 DNA reads TGTGCCACCAGCAGAGATCTCCCGGTGACAGGCCCTGAAGCTTTCTTT. This encodes CATSRDLPVTGPEAFF.

This clone was observed a single time. The chain employs TRBV5-1 and TRBJ2-7, with 8 bases identical to TRBD2. Germline assignment: CDR1 SGHRS and CDR2 YFSETQ. Unmatched junction bases numbered 11, after V lost 4 bases and J lost 5 bases. The CDR3 consists of 15 residues. The CDR3 bases are TGCGCCAGCAGCCGAACCCCGGGACTAGTGAACGAGCAGTACTTC. This gives the protein CASSRTPGLVNEQYF. Variable domain in full (rest from reference TRBV5-1 and TRBJ2-7): KAGVTQTPRYLIKTRGQQVTLSCSPISGHRSVSWYQQTPGQGLQFLFEYFSETQRNKGNFPGRFSGRQFSNSRSEMNVSTLELGDSALYLCASSRTPGLVNEQYFGPGTRLTVT.

This chain joins TRBV4-3 and TRBJ2-3; D is uncertain. CDR1 is LGHNA, CDR2 YSLEER, per germline. Trimming took off 4 bases at V and 3 bases at J, with 17 bases between the two ends. CDR3 size: 16 residues. The CDR3 region has the DNA TGCGCCAGCAGCCGCTCCCATCTCGGTACGACAGATACGCAGTATTTT. This codes for CASSRSHLGTTDTQYF.

The chain uses TRBV28 and TRBJ1-5; maybe TRBD1 (5 bases). Germline CDR1 and CDR2: MDHEN and SYDVKM. The CDR3 runs to 15 residues. With 2 bases removed from V and 6 bases from J, the gap between germline ends came to 14 bases. This CDR3 reads CASSLNLGGSQPQHF. The CDR3 DNA reads as TGTGCCAGCAGTTTAAATTTGGGGGGGAGTCAGCCCCAGCATTTT.

The chain recombines TRBV15 with TRBJ2-2; possible D gene TRBD2, 5 bases. The V gene lost 1 base and the J gene lost 5 bases, with 23 bases spanning the gap. CDR3 length equals 19 residues. Germline values: CDR1 LNHNV, CDR2 YYDKDF (reference sequence). The CDR3: CATSRVFSGVGDRTGELFF. The DNA of the CDR3 is TGTGCCACCAGCAGAGTTTTTTCGGGCGTGGGAGATCGGACCGGGGAGCTGTTTTTT.